The source of this TCR beta chain is a study of post-analysis software for immune sequencing data. Study as a whole: Some patients lacked subtype; others had relapsing-remitting, secondary progressive or progressive-relapsing disease.

This CDR3 is built from 13 residues. Trimming stripped 4 bases from V and 10 bases from J, with 14 bases between. CDR1 LGHNA and CDR2 YNFKEQ come from the germline V gene. Study-level findings and limits: About five TRBV segments, including TRBV5-6, TRBV5-1 and TRBV20-1, were more frequent in patients than controls. Clustering by F measure revealed strong co-clustering among samples prepared together in one batch. When compared against controls, multiple sclerosis patients showed significantly lower normalized Chao1 diversity.

Points on this clonotype: The antigen is not known.

Researchers reported that TCR beta cDNA libraries carried unique molecular identifiers. cDNA molecules numbering roughly 500,000 came from about 0.94 to 9.7 million T cells. TCRdb redid the calling of the PCR reads with MiXCR, one entry per CDR3 protein. In the table there are approximately 730,000 distinct CDR3 sequences, just over 45% of which are singletons. The V and J genes are TRBV4-2 and TRBJ2-1; D might be TRBD2 (6 bases). Sequenced input: blood. This clonotype originated in a girl between 5 and 17 years old with multiple sclerosis. CDR3 residues: CASSLPLADEQFF. The CDR3 DNA is TGTGCCAGCAGCCTGCCTTTAGCGGACGAGCAGTTCTTC.